This T cell receptor beta chain was recovered during a study of CD8 T cells in ankylosing spondylitis. Whole-study results and caveats: Earlier authors reported some of these motif variants in reactive arthritis synovial fluid and blood. Ankylosing spondylitis blood appeared to carry a characteristic TCR beta motif of several highly homologous variants.

In this sample, this clonotype turned up a few times. What it binds is unknown. Scientists made TCR beta libraries using quantitative 5'-RACE with molecular barcodes. TCRdb called the 5' RACE reads again in MiXCR, with one record for every CDR3 protein. The sample has around 390,000 distinct CDR3 sequences, approximately 20% seen once; the top ten hold about 15%. This CDR3 contains 17 residues. CDR1 and CDR2 from the germline V gene are MNHEY and SVGEGT. Trimming took off 6 bases at V and 0 bases at J, with 17 bases between the two ends. This sequence originates from a male donor with ankylosing spondylitis. This chain connects TRBV6-2 or TRBV6-3 to TRBJ1-4; no reliable D call. Sequenced: blood, either unsorted or a sorted T cell fraction (not recorded which). The CDR3 sequence: CASRHNQAKSTNEKLFF. The CDR3 DNA reads TGTGCCAGCAGACATAACCAGGCCAAGTCAACTAATGAAAAACTGTTTTTT.